This is a list of T cell receptor beta chains from one sample in a study of T cell repertoires in cytomegalovirus infection. TCRdb independently ran MiXCR on the reads; one entry per CDR3 protein. The sample has approximately 180,000 distinct CDR3 sequences, approximately 19% seen once; the top ten hold about 3%. Sequences were obtained from PBMCs. All receptors come from a human donor in good health (CMV status not recorded). Some clones in this sample may be carry-over from other donors' samples. The CDR3 runs from the conserved cysteine through the conserved F or W. A D gene is named only where the DNA matches it firmly. Some rows mark clone size as missing; the rest say once, few, many or name a class of expanded clone.

V: TRBV7-8
size: NA
D: NA
J: TRBJ2-5
DNA: TGTGCCAGCAGCTTAGCTTGGGGGGAACAAGAGACCCAGTACTTC
CDR3: CASSLAWGEQETQYF

V: TRBV14
size: NA
D: NA
J: TRBJ2-5
DNA: TGTGCCAGCAGCGGAACAGGGTTCGAGACCCAGTACTTC
CDR3: CASSGTGFETQYF

V: TRBV5-1
size: many
D: NA
J: TRBJ1-1
DNA: TGCGCCAGCCAGACCGGCCCTGAGAACACTGAAGCTTTCTTT
CDR3: CASQTGPENTEAFF

V: TRBV28
size: NA
D: NA
J: TRBJ2-7
DNA: TGTGCCAGAAGTTCAGGGACCGAGTGGTACTACGAGCAGTACTTC
CDR3: CARSSGTEWYYEQYF

V: TRBV7-3
size: NA
D: TRBD2
J: TRBJ2-3
DNA: TGTGCCAGCAGCTTGACTAGCGGGGGGGCGGGGGGCACAGATACGCAGTATTTT
CDR3: CASSLTSGGAGGTDTQYF

V: TRBV24-1
size: NA
D: NA
J: TRBJ2-1
DNA: TGTGCCACCAGTGATTACGGACAGACGAACAATGAGCAGTTCTTC
CDR3: CATSDYGQTNNEQFF

V: TRBV4-1
size: few
D: NA
J: TRBJ2-5
DNA: TGCGCCAGCAGCGAGATCCGGGACCAAGAGACCCAGTACTTC
CDR3: CASSEIRDQETQYF

V: TRBV29-1
size: NA
D: NA
J: TRBJ1-1
DNA: TGCAGCTTTTACTCCGGGACCACTTACAGTGAAGCTTTCTTT
CDR3: CSFYSGTTYSEAFF

V: TRBV12-3/TRBV12-4
size: many
D: NA
J: TRBJ2-7
DNA: TGTGCCAGCAGGACTACAGGGAGCTCCTACGAGCAGTACTTC
CDR3: CASRTTGSSYEQYF

V: TRBV20-1
size: NA
D: NA
J: TRBJ2-7
DNA: TGCAGTGCTAGCGCCGCGGGACAGATTAACTACGAGCAGTACTTC
CDR3: CSASAAGQINYEQYF

V: TRBV11-3
size: many
D: NA
J: TRBJ2-7
DNA: TGTGCCAGCAGCTTAACCGGGGGATCCCCAGGAAGGACGCAGTACTTC
CDR3: CASSLTGGSPGRTQYF

V: TRBV5-4
size: NA
D: NA
J: TRBJ2-5
DNA: TGTGCCAGCAGTCGAGGGGCCGGACCAGAGACCCAGTACTTC
CDR3: CASSRGAGPETQYF

V: TRBV7-7
size: many
D: TRBD2
J: TRBJ2-7
DNA: TGTGCTAGCAGCCCCGGCGGGGGAGTCTCCTACGAGCAGTACTTC
CDR3: CASSPGGGVSYEQYF

V: TRBV29-1
size: few
D: NA
J: TRBJ2-2
DNA: TGCAGCGTTGGGGGGCTAGGTAACGGGGAGCTGTTTTTT
CDR3: CSVGGLGNGELFF

V: TRBV6-6
size: few
D: NA
J: TRBJ2-7
DNA: TGTGCCAGCACCTCCTTAGGGCACGAGCAGTACTTC
CDR3: CASTSLGHEQYF

V: TRBV10-3
size: NA
D: NA
J: TRBJ1-1
DNA: TGTGCCATAACACACGACATTAACACTGAAGCTTTCTTT
CDR3: CAITHDINTEAFF

V: TRBV15
size: many
D: NA
J: TRBJ1-1
DNA: TGTGCCACCAGCAGAGACAGGGAGGGGGCTGAAGCTTTCTTT
CDR3: CATSRDREGAEAFF

V: TRBV6-5
size: few
D: NA
J: TRBJ1-2
DNA: TGTGCCAGCAGTTTCGGGAGAGACTATGGCTACACCTTC
CDR3: CASSFGRDYGYTF

V: TRBV28
size: many
D: NA
J: TRBJ2-7
DNA: TGTGCCAGCGGCGTGAGGAACGAGCAGTACTTC
CDR3: CASGVRNEQYF

V: TRBV7-2
size: many
D: NA
J: TRBJ1-2
DNA: TGTGCCAGCAGCGTAGACAGATCTAACTATGGCTACACCTTC
CDR3: CASSVDRSNYGYTF

V: TRBV4-1
size: NA
D: TRBD1
J: TRBJ1-3
DNA: TGCGCCAGCAGCCAGTCGACAGGGGCTGGAAACACCATATATTTT
CDR3: CASSQSTGAGNTIYF

V: TRBV28
size: few
D: NA
J: TRBJ1-1
DNA: TGTGCCAGCAGTTTACGGGGCTACATGAACACTGAAGCTTTCTTT
CDR3: CASSLRGYMNTEAFF

V: TRBV20-1
size: NA
D: NA
J: TRBJ2-3
DNA: TGCAGTGCTAGGGGAGGGCGGGGGCTTGCAGATACGCAGTATTTT
CDR3: CSARGGRGLADTQYF

V: TRBV7-8
size: many
D: TRBD1
J: TRBJ2-7
DNA: TGTGCCAGCAGCTCTCACACGACAGGGGCCTACGAGCAGTACTTC
CDR3: CASSSHTTGAYEQYF

V: TRBV20-1
size: NA
D: TRBD1
J: TRBJ1-2
DNA: TGCAGTGGCTCGGGGACAGGGGGCGCGAGGAACTATGGCTACACCTTC
CDR3: CSGSGTGGARNYGYTF

V: TRBV4-1
size: NA
D: TRBD2
J: TRBJ2-5
DNA: TGCGCCAGCAGCCGGGGACTAACTGGAGAGACCCAGTACTTC
CDR3: CASSRGLTGETQYF

V: TRBV7-2
size: few
D: NA
J: TRBJ2-5
DNA: TGTGCCAGCAGCTTAAATAAGTGGGAGACCCAGTACTTC
CDR3: CASSLNKWETQYF

V: TRBV7-9
size: many
D: TRBD2
J: TRBJ2-1
DNA: TGTGCCAGCAGCTTGACTAGCGGGGCGAACAATGAGCAGTTCTTC
CDR3: CASSLTSGANNEQFF

V: TRBV7-2
size: many
D: NA
J: TRBJ1-2
DNA: TGTGCCAGCAGCTTAGACTCAGGGGTTGGCTATGGCTACACCTTC
CDR3: CASSLDSGVGYGYTF

V: TRBV29-1
size: NA
D: NA
J: TRBJ2-1
DNA: TGCAGCGGTGGGGGACGGGGGGAGCAGTTCTTC
CDR3: CSGGGRGEQFF

V: TRBV3-1
size: few
D: TRBD2
J: TRBJ2-5
DNA: TGTGCCAGCAAGGGCGGGACTAGCAGAGAGACCCAGTACTTC
CDR3: CASKGGTSRETQYF

V: TRBV5-1
size: NA
D: TRBD2
J: TRBJ2-7
DNA: TGCGCCAGCAGCCTCACCTCGACTAGCGGCCCCTACGAGCAGTACTTC
CDR3: CASSLTSTSGPYEQYF

V: TRBV7-9
size: many
D: TRBD1
J: TRBJ2-5
DNA: TGTGCCAGCAAGTCACAGGGGTCGTTTGTGGAGACCCAGTACTTC
CDR3: CASKSQGSFVETQYF

V: TRBV7-6
size: many
D: NA
J: TRBJ2-5
DNA: TGTGCCAGCAGCTCCGATTCAGTTCAAGAGACCCAGTACTTC
CDR3: CASSSDSVQETQYF

V: TRBV28
size: many
D: NA
J: TRBJ2-7
DNA: TGTGCCAGCAGTTTTAGGTGGGGCCCAGCCAAGACAGTGATCTCCTACGAGCAGTACTTC
CDR3: CASSFRWGPAKTVISYEQYF

V: TRBV5-1
size: few
D: TRBD2
J: TRBJ2-1
DNA: TGCGCCAGCAGCTTGCGCCTAGCGGGATGGTACAATGAGCAGTTCTTC
CDR3: CASSLRLAGWYNEQFF

V: TRBV7-2
size: many
D: TRBD2
J: TRBJ2-2
DNA: TGTGCCAGCAGCCCTGGGGTAGCGGGAGGGTATGGCACCGGGGAGCTGTTTTTT
CDR3: CASSPGVAGGYGTGELFF

V: TRBV24-1
size: NA
D: NA
J: TRBJ2-5
DNA: TGTGCCACCAGTGATAGTTGGAAGGGGGAGACCCAGTACTTC
CDR3: CATSDSWKGETQYF

V: TRBV11-3
size: few
D: TRBD2
J: TRBJ2-1
DNA: TGTGCCAGCAGCCCCGAGGCCGGGACTAGACTTAATGAGCAGTTCTTC
CDR3: CASSPEAGTRLNEQFF

V: TRBV19
size: few
D: TRBD1
J: TRBJ2-7
DNA: TGTGCCAGTAAGCAGGACAGGGGGCAATACGAGCAGTACTTC
CDR3: CASKQDRGQYEQYF

V: TRBV7-2
size: many
D: NA
J: TRBJ2-7
DNA: TGTGCCAGCAGCAGCGGGCGGAGCTCCTACGAGCAGTACTTC
CDR3: CASSSGRSSYEQYF

V: TRBV4-1
size: few
D: NA
J: TRBJ2-7
DNA: TGCGCCAGCAGCCAGCAGGGAGGCTACGAGCAGTACTTC
CDR3: CASSQQGGYEQYF

V: TRBV7-8
size: few
D: TRBD1
J: TRBJ1-2
DNA: TGTGCCAGCAGCTTAAGGGACAGGGTACCGAACTATGGCTACACCTTC
CDR3: CASSLRDRVPNYGYTF

V: TRBV5-6
size: few
D: NA
J: TRBJ1-1
DNA: TGTGCCAGCAGCTATCCAGGGGCGGGCACTGAAGCTTTCTTT
CDR3: CASSYPGAGTEAFF

V: TRBV7-3
size: many
D: TRBD2
J: TRBJ2-1
DNA: TGTGCCAGCAGCTACTCCGGGACTAGCGGCTACAATGAGCAGTTCTTC
CDR3: CASSYSGTSGYNEQFF

V: TRBV7-8
size: many
D: NA
J: TRBJ2-7
DNA: TGTGCCAGCAGCCCTTACTCCTACGAGCAGTACTTC
CDR3: CASSPYSYEQYF

V: TRBV6-1
size: few
D: TRBD1
J: TRBJ1-1
DNA: TGTGCCAGCAGTGGGCGTGGGGGTCGACAGGGGCTAGGGAACACTGAAGCTTTCTTT
CDR3: CASSGRGGRQGLGNTEAFF

V: TRBV15
size: few
D: NA
J: TRBJ2-2
DNA: TGTGCCACCAGCACAATCTCTGGAGGCGAGTATGGAGACGGGGTTACCGGGGAGCTGTTTTTT
CDR3: CATSTISGGEYGDGVTGELFF

V: TRBV7-9
size: many
D: NA
J: TRBJ2-1
DNA: TGTGCCAGCAGCTTAGCTGTGACTAGTTCCTACAATGAGCAGTTCTTC
CDR3: CASSLAVTSSYNEQFF

V: TRBV5-1
size: NA
D: TRBD2
J: TRBJ2-1
DNA: TGCGCCAGCAGCTTGACTAGCGGCAGCCGTCGGGAGCAGTTCTTC
CDR3: CASSLTSGSRREQFF

V: TRBV6-2/TRBV6-3
size: NA
D: NA
J: TRBJ2-7
DNA: TGTGCCAGCACCAATACAGGGACCTACGAGCAGTACTTC
CDR3: CASTNTGTYEQYF